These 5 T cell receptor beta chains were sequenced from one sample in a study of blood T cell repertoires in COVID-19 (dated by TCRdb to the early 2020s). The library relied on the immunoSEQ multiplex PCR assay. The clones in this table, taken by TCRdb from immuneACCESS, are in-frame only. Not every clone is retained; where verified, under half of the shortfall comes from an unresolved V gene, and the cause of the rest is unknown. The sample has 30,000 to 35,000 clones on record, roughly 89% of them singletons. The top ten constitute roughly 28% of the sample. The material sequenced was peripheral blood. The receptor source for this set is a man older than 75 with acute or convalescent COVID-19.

Written as DNA, the CDR3 is TGTGCCAGCAGCCTTTCGGACATATTGAACACTGAAGCTTTCTTT. Protein sequence: CASSLSDILNTEAFF. This chain joins TRBV4-2 and TRBJ1-1; possible D gene TRBD1, 5 bases. Trimming took off 4 bases at V and 0 bases at J, with 12 bases between the two ends. Per germline, CDR1 LGHNA and CDR2 YNFKEQ. The CDR3 runs 15 residues.

The CDR3 DNA sequence: TGTGCCAGAAGCCTAACCCGGGCGGGACCTATTAGCAATCAGCCCCAGCATTTT. Its protein is CARSLTRAGPISNQPQHF. This chain links TRBV5-3 with TRBJ1-5; TRBD1 is a possible D gene (5 bases). TRBV5-3 is placed among ORFs of uncertain function. The CDR3 sequence is 18 residues long. Trimming left V 4 bases short and J 0 bases short, with 20 bases between.

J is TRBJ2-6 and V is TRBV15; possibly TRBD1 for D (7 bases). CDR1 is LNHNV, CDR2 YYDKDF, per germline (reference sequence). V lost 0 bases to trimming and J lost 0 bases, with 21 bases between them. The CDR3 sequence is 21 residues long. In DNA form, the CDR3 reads TGTGCCACCAGCAGAGATCAGCCTTCACTCAGGGGGGTCTCTGGGGCCAACGTCCTGACTTTC. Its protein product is CATSRDQPSLRGVSGANVLTF.

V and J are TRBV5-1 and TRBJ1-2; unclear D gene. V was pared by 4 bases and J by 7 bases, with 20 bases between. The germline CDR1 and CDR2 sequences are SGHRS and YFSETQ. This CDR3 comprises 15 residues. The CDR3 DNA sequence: TGCGCCAGCAGCCAGGACTTTAATGAAGGCGGTGGCTACACCTTC. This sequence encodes CASSQDFNEGGGYTF.

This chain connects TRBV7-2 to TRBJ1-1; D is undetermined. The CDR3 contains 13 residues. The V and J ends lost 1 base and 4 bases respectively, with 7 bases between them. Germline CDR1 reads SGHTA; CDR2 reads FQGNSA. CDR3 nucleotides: TGTGCCAGCAGCTTAGTTAAACTCACTGAAGCTTTCTTT. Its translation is CASSLVKLTEAFF.